Shown below are 6 T cell receptor beta chains from a single sample sequenced in a study of T cell repertoires in ileal Crohn's disease. Assay used: immunoSEQ multiplex PCR; TCRdb lists only in-frame clones, some missing. The data contain around 14,000 clones, 78% of them seen just once; the ten biggest clones take up around 20%. Input material: ileal tissue. These receptors were taken from an adult with Crohn's disease.

This chain joins TRBV18 and TRBJ2-7; 8 bases agree with TRBD1. The CDR3 runs to 16 residues. J lost 3 bases, V lost 6 bases, and 13 bases had no gene match. Germline V gene sequence: CDR1 KGHSH, CDR2 LQKENI. This CDR3 is CASSLGQGVFLYEQYF. CDR3 nucleotide sequence: TGTGCCAGCTCCCTTGGACAGGGAGTATTTCTCTACGAGCAGTACTTC.

The chain links TRBV9 to TRBJ2-1; TRBD2 matches at 8 bases. The germline gives CDR1 SGDLS, CDR2 YYNGEE. There are 16 residues in the CDR3. J lost 9 bases, V lost 3 bases, and 14 bases had no gene match. CDR3 protein: CASSGRTSGSDGEQFF. CDR3 nucleotide sequence: TGTGCCAGCAGCGGCCGAACAAGCGGGAGTGATGGTGAGCAGTTCTTC.

V and J are TRBV2 and TRBJ2-1, with D tentatively TRBD2 (5 bases). Per the germline V gene, CDR1 is SNHLY and CDR2 is FYNNEI. The germline V and J ends were trimmed by 7 bases and 7 bases, with 8 bases remaining between them. This CDR3 contains 11 residues. The CDR3 is CASMRVNEQFF. The CDR3 region has the DNA TGTGCCAGCATGAGGGTGAATGAGCAGTTCTTC.

This clone was seen once. The chain carries TRBV5-1 and TRBJ2-2; the match to TRBD2 covers 8 bases. Germline CDR1 and CDR2: SGHRS and YFSETQ. With 10 bases clipped from V and 5 bases from J, the junction kept 13 bases outside the gene matches. The CDR3 consists of 15 residues. For the CDR3, the DNA is TGCGCCTCCCGGGAAGCGGGAGAAAATACCGGGGAGCTGTTTTTT. This gives the protein CASREAGENTGELFF.

The chain has TRBV6-1 and TRBJ2-4; maybe TRBD2 (6 bases). Per the germline V gene, CDR1 is MNHNS and CDR2 is SASEGT. The CDR3 runs to 14 residues. V was clipped by 6 bases and J by 8 bases, with 17 bases between them. The CDR3 region has the DNA TGTGCCAGCAGCGCGGGCCTTTCGGGGGACATTCAGTACTTC. Its translation: CASSAGLSGDIQYF.

V usage is TRBV11-3 and J usage is TRBJ2-1, with TRBD2 identical over 13 bases. J was trimmed by 6 bases and V by 5 bases; bases with no gene match: 7. This CDR3 contains 16 residues. CDR1 and CDR2 from the germline V gene are SGHNT and YENEEA. This CDR3 reads CASSPGTSGIGNEQFF. As DNA, the CDR3 is TGTGCCAGCAGCCCTGGGACTAGCGGGATCGGCAATGAGCAGTTCTTC.